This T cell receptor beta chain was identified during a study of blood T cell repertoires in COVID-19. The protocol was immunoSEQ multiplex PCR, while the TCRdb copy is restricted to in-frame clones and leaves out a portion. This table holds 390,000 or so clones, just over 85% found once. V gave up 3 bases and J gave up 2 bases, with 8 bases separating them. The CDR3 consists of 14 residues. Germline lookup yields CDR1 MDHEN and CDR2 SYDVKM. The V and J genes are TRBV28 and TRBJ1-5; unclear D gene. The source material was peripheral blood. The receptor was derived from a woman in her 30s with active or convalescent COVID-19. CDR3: CASSFLAGNQPQHF. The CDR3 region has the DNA TGTGCCAGCAGTTTTCTAGCAGGCAATCAGCCCCAGCATTTT. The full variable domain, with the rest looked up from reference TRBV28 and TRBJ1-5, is DVKVTQSSRYLVKRTGEKVFLECVQDMDHENMFWYRQDPGLGLRLIYFSYDVKMKEKGDIPEGYSVSREKKERFSLILESASTNQTSMYLCASSFLAGNQPQHFGDGTRLSIL.